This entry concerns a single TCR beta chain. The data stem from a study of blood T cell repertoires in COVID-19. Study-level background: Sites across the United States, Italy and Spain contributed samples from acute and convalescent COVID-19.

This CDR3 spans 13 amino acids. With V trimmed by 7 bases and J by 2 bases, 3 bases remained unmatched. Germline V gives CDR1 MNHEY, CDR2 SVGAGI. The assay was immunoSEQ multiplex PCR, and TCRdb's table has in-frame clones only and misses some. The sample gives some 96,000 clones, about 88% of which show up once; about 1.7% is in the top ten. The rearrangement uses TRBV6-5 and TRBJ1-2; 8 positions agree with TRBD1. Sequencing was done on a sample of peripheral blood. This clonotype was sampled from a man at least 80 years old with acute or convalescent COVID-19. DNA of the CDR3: TGTGCCAGCACCGCAGGGGGCAACTATGGCTACACCTTC. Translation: CASTAGGNYGYTF.